Listed here is a single T cell receptor (beta chain). The antigen is unknown. The PCR employed 60 Vbeta primers together with 13 Jbeta primers. This table comes from immunoSEQ multiplex PCR, and its TCRdb copy is limited to in-frame clones, with some not included. This sample has about 170,000 clones, with around 85% found just once. This specimen belongs to a study of cytomegalovirus exposure and HLA in healthy donors. Overall study results and limits: Productive rates of about 90% or about 30% were seen for most TCR beta V segments in an earlier analysis.

The source of this sequence is a male donor in good health and CMV-seronegative. Material: PBMCs.

In DNA, the CDR3 is TGTGCCATCAGTGGGACGGCCCCACAGGGAAGATCTGGAAACACCATATATTTT. Amino acids: CAISGTAPQGRSGNTIYF. The chain links TRBV10-3 to TRBJ1-3; the D gene is possibly TRBD1 (6 bases). CDR3 length: 18 residues. Germline V CDR1 and CDR2: ENHRY, SYGVKD. With 4 bases removed from V and 1 base from J, the gap between germline ends came to 20 bases.